These 28 T cell receptor beta chains came from one sample sequenced in a study of regulatory T cells in long-lasting Graves disease. CDR3-region Arm-PCR and iRepertoire HTBI primers produced the TCR beta libraries. From the multiplex PCR reads, TCRdb called clonotypes with MiXCR, one entry per CDR3 protein. The table has under 500,000 distinct CDR3 sequences, under 25% seen once; the top ten hold 20%. The time point was: persistent/refractory GD, antithyroid drugs over 5 years with positive TRAb. Generation of the TCR library employed RNA extracted from PBMCs. This specimen was peripheral blood mononuclear cells (PBMCs), taken when the disease was refractory, from a patient treated with antithyroid drugs. All receptors derive from a female donor with Graves disease.

There are a few counts of this clonotype. This chain uses TRBV30 with TRBJ2-5; D is uncertain. V was trimmed by 3 bases and J by 7 bases, leaving 18 bases between them. Looked up from germline, CDR1 is GTSNPN and CDR2 is SVGIG (reference sequence). The CDR3 is 14 amino acids. For the CDR3, the DNA is TGTGCCTGGAGCTCGGACCTATTATTGGGGACCCAGTACTTC. This gives the protein CAWSSDLLLGTQYF.

The V call is TRBV19, the J call TRBJ2-5; D possibly corresponds to TRBD2 (5 bases). The CDR3 covers 14 residues. CDR1 and CDR2 (germline): LNHDA, SQIVND (reference sequence). V was trimmed by 1 base and J by 1 base, leaving 7 bases between them. The CDR3 here is CASSIAGTQETQYF. DNA for the CDR3: TGTGCCAGTAGTATAGCGGGAACCCAAGAGACCCAGTACTTC.

This clonotype was counted a few times. The V and J genes are TRBV20-1 and TRBJ1-1; 7 bases are shared with TRBD1. CDR3 length: 13 amino acids. The germline V gene encodes CDR1 DFQATT and CDR2 SNEGSKA (reference sequence). The V and J ends lost 6 bases and 6 bases, in that order; junction bases with no gene match: 10. The CDR3 reads CSAADRVMAEAFF. The CDR3 bases are TGCAGTGCAGCAGACAGGGTAATGGCTGAAGCTTTCTTT.

The gene calls are TRBV9 and TRBJ2-5, with 8 nucleotides matching TRBD2. The length of the CDR3 is 17 residues. Germline loops: CDR1 SGDLS, CDR2 YYNGEE. The V and J ends lost 3 bases and 1 base, in that order; junction bases with no gene match: 11. CDR3 sequence reads: CASSAPIAGNAQETQYF. The CDR3 DNA is TGTGCCAGCAGCGCCCCAATAGCGGGAAACGCCCAAGAGACCCAGTACTTC.

This chain joins TRBV29-1 and TRBJ2-7, with D possibly being TRBD1 (7 bases). The germline V gene has CDR1 SQVTM and CDR2 ANQGSEA. This CDR3 contains 13 residues. Trimming took 7 bases from V and 0 from J, leaving 13 bases between them. CDR3 nucleotides: TGCAGCGGTCAGGGGGGAGGCTCCTACGAGCAGTACTTC. This encodes CSGQGGGSYEQYF.

The chain links TRBV24-1 to TRBJ2-5; 7 nucleotides match TRBD2. Trimming cost V 6 bases and J 2 bases; bases outside gene matches: 11. The CDR3 loop spans 16 amino acids. CDR1 and CDR2 from the germline V gene are KGHDR and SFDVKD. The CDR3 loop is CATSPSLAAPQETQYF. CDR3 sequence (DNA): TGTGCCACCAGTCCTTCCCTAGCGGCACCGCAAGAGACCCAGTACTTC.

The chain is built from TRBV20-1 and TRBJ2-5; TRBD1 agrees at 7 bases. The CDR3 runs to 15 residues. J was trimmed by 0 bases and V by 5 bases; bases with no gene match: 9. Germline CDR1 DFQATT, CDR2 SNEGSKA (reference sequence). The CDR3 here is CSAYSTGLYQETQYF. The CDR3 nucleotides read TGCAGTGCTTACTCGACAGGGTTATACCAAGAGACCCAGTACTTC.

This clonotype was seen a few times. The CDR3 spells CASSPLQGATGELFF. The CDR3 DNA reads TGTGCCAGCTCACCGCTACAGGGTGCGACCGGGGAGCTGTTTTTT. The chain recombines TRBV18 with TRBJ2-2; weak D call: TRBD1 (6 bases). Trimming took 3 bases from V and 5 from J, leaving 13 bases between them. The CDR3 extends over 15 amino acids. Germline V gene lookup returns CDR1 KGHSH and CDR2 LQKENI.

The J gene is TRBJ1-2, the V gene TRBV18; D uncertain. CDR1 is KGHSH, CDR2 LQKENI, per germline. CDR3 size: 12 residues. Deletions cut 4 bases from V and 6 bases from J, with 9 bases between. In DNA form, the CDR3 reads TGTGCCAGCTCACGGCCAGTGGATGGCTACACCTTC. Protein: CASSRPVDGYTF.

The chain is built from TRBV9 and TRBJ2-7, with a weak D call TRBD2 (6 bases). CDR3 length: 14 amino acids. Germline lookup yields CDR1 SGDLS and CDR2 YYNGEE. V gave up 0 bases and J gave up 3 bases, with 10 bases separating them. CDR3 in amino acids: CASSVAGDFYEQYF. The CDR3 DNA reads as TGTGCCAGCAGCGTAGCGGGAGATTTCTACGAGCAGTACTTC.

The chain couples TRBV29-1 to TRBJ1-6; maybe TRBD1 (5 bases). The CDR3 covers 15 residues. V lost 3 bases to trimming and J lost 8 bases, with 17 bases between them. Germline V CDR1 and CDR2: SQVTM, ANQGSEA. In nucleotides, the CDR3 is TGCAGCGTTGATTGGATTACAGGCTACCATTCACCCCTCCACTTT. It translates to CSVDWITGYHSPLHF.

The gene calls are TRBV28 and TRBJ1-2, with 9 bases aligning to TRBD1. V lost 7 bases and J lost 4; bases outside the gene matches: 4. CDR3 length: 13 residues. Germline loops: CDR1 MDHEN, CDR2 SYDVKM. The CDR3 loop is CASTTGGTYGYTF. CDR3 nucleotide sequence: TGTGCCAGCACTACAGGGGGCACCTATGGCTACACCTTC.

The genes are TRBV7-9 and TRBJ2-2; TRBD1 matches at 7 bases. The CDR3 loop spans 15 amino acids. The V and J ends lost 9 bases and 1 base, in that order; junction bases with no gene match: 8. Germline lookup yields CDR1 SEHNR and CDR2 FQNEAQ (reference sequence). This chain's CDR3 is CASSRGTVNTGELFF. The CDR3 nucleotides read TGTGCCAGTAGTAGAGGGACAGTGAACACCGGGGAGCTGTTTTTT.

This clonotype was seen a few times. CDR3 protein: CASSRPGQYYEQYF. The CDR3 region has the DNA TGCGCCAGCAGCCGGCCGGGACAGTACTACGAGCAGTACTTC. The V call is TRBV4-1, the J call TRBJ2-7; TRBD1 agrees at 7 bases. V lost 4 bases and J lost 3; bases outside the gene matches: 6. Germline lookup yields CDR1 MGHRA and CDR2 YSYEKL. There are 14 residues in the CDR3.

This chain links TRBV20-1 with TRBJ1-1; perhaps TRBD1 as D (6 bases). Trimming took off 3 bases at V and 1 base at J, with 12 bases between the two ends. There are 14 residues in the CDR3. Per the germline V gene, CDR1 is DFQATT and CDR2 is SNEGSKA (reference sequence). The chain's CDR3 is CSARGGHTNTEAFF. For the CDR3, the DNA is TGCAGTGCTAGGGGGGGACATACGAACACTGAAGCTTTCTTT.

There are many counts of this clonotype. The gene calls are TRBV7-2 and TRBJ2-5, with no clear D. Trimming shortened V by 2 bases and J by 0 bases, and 4 bases separated the two germline ends. Germline assignment: CDR1 SGHTA and CDR2 FQGNSA. CDR3 size: 13 residues. This CDR3 is CASSLTDQETQYF. CDR3 bases: TGTGCCAGCAGCTTAACGGACCAAGAGACCCAGTACTTC.

There are a few counts of this clonotype. V gene TRBV2 combines with J gene TRBJ2-3; D is possibly TRBD1 (5 bases). The CDR3 contains 14 residues. V shed 7 bases and J shed 1 base, with 12 bases lying between them. Germline V CDR1 and CDR2: SNHLY, FYNNEI. This chain's CDR3 is CASIGVEGTDTQYF. The CDR3 DNA follows: TGTGCCAGCATAGGGGTGGAAGGCACAGATACGCAGTATTTT.

The DNA of the CDR3 is TGTGCCAGCAGTTTAAGCGACAATAATTCACCCCTCCACTTT. Residues: CASSLSDNNSPLHF. The chain uses TRBV27 and TRBJ1-6, with no clear D. Between the trimmed V and J ends, which lost 2 bases and 5 bases, there was a span of 7 bases. The CDR3 is 14 amino acids. Germline lookup yields CDR1 MNHEY and CDR2 SMNVEV (reference sequence).

This clonotype has just one count. A much larger clone lies one base from this, so it may be a read error. The chain employs TRBV30 and TRBJ1-2, with D unresolved. Germline CDR1 GTSNPN, CDR2 SVGIG (reference sequence). The CDR3 totals 13 residues. Trimming removed 5 bases from V and 4 bases from J, with 14 bases in between. The CDR3 spells CAWAADEGYGYTF. The CDR3 DNA reads TGTGCCTGGGCGGCAGATGAGGGCTATGGCTACACCTTC. Based on the CDR3 plus reference TRBV30 and TRBJ1-2, the full variable domain is SQTIHQWPATLVQPVGSPLSLECTVEGTSNPNLYWYRQAAGRGLQLLFYSVGIGQISSEVPQNLSASRPQDRQFILSSKKLLLSDSGFYLCAWAADEGYGYTFGSGTRLTVV.

This clonotype was picked up a small number of times. V gene TRBV28 combines with J gene TRBJ2-1, with D perhaps matching TRBD1 (5 bases). Trimming took 3 bases from V and 2 from J, leaving 11 bases between them. The germline V gene has CDR1 MDHEN and CDR2 SYDVKM. CDR3 length: 15 amino acids. The CDR3 DNA reads as TGTGCCAGCAGTTTTTTACTGGGGCCCTACAATGAGCAGTTCTTC. Protein product: CASSFLLGPYNEQFF.

Ten or more counts support this clonotype. The chain links TRBV27 to TRBJ1-5, with 9 bases aligning to TRBD1. Trimming at V came to 4 bases and at J to 4 bases, leaving 2 bases not matched to a gene. Germline V lookup: CDR1 MNHEY, CDR2 SMNVEV (reference sequence). The CDR3 length is 14 residues. This CDR3 reads CASSWTGVNQPQHF. The CDR3 DNA is TGTGCCAGCAGTTGGACAGGGGTAAATCAGCCCCAGCATTTT.

As concerns this clonotype: Germline and junction disagree at one end, which may indicate a read error. V and J are TRBV7-7 and TRBJ2-1; 7 bases are shared with TRBD1. The germline V gene encodes CDR1 SSHAT and CDR2 FNYEAQ (reference sequence). The CDR3 is made up of 16 amino acids. The CDR3 sequence is CASSPSPGQTNNEQFF. Here the CDR3 DNA reads TGTGCTAGCAGCCCCAGCCCGGGACAGACTAACAATGAGCAGTTCTTC.

This clonotype was recorded at least ten times. The chain recombines TRBV3-1 with TRBJ1-4; the D is unclear. Germline V lookup: CDR1 LGHDT, CDR2 YNNKEL (reference sequence). Between the trimmed V and J ends, which lost 2 bases and 4 bases, there was a span of 8 bases. The CDR3 covers 14 residues. DNA for the CDR3: TGTGCCAGCAGCCAACGGGCGTTTAATGAAAAACTGTTTTTT. The encoded protein is CASSQRAFNEKLFF.

The sample holds many counts of this clonotype. This chain links TRBV28 with TRBJ2-7, with D perhaps given as TRBD1 or TRBD2 (5 bases each). Per the germline V gene, CDR1 is MDHEN and CDR2 is SYDVKM. The CDR3 sequence is 14 residues long. V was clipped by 7 bases and J by 5 bases, with 18 bases between them. CDR3 DNA: TGTGCCAGCAACAGCAGGGCACTGAGGGACGAGCAGTACTTC. This gives the protein CASNSRALRDEQYF.

This clonotype was picked up many times. The chain employs TRBV20-1 and TRBJ1-1; D perhaps matches TRBD1 (5 bases). Germline V CDR1 and CDR2: DFQATT, SNEGSKA (reference sequence). Trimming took 4 bases from V and 6 from J, leaving 12 bases between them. The length of the CDR3 is 12 residues. CDR3 amino acids: CSAKEGEPEAFF. The DNA for the CDR3 is TGCAGTGCTAAGGAAGGGGAGCCTGAAGCTTTCTTT.

The chain's CDR3 is CSAEDREGDSNQPQHF. CDR3 DNA: TGCAGTGCCGAGGACAGGGAGGGGGATAGCAATCAGCCCCAGCATTTT. The V gene is TRBV20-1, the J gene TRBJ1-5; 8 nucleotides match TRBD1. The CDR3 consists of 16 residues. V shed 6 bases and J 0 bases; nucleotides not matched to a gene: 10. Looked up from germline, CDR1 is DFQATT and CDR2 is SNEGSKA (reference sequence).

The J gene is TRBJ1-3, the V gene TRBV19; unclear D gene. V was shortened by 5 bases and J by 2 bases, with 7 bases between the two germline ends. The CDR3 has 13 residues. Germline CDR1 LNHDA, CDR2 SQIVND (reference sequence). CDR3 in DNA: TGTGCCAGTAGTGATACAGCTGGAAACACCATATATTTT. Its translation: CASSDTAGNTIYF.

The chain links TRBV20-1 to TRBJ2-7; the D gene is possibly TRBD1 (6 bases). There are 15 residues in the CDR3. The germline V gene has CDR1 DFQATT and CDR2 SNEGSKA (reference sequence). Trimming cost V 1 base and J 4 bases, with 17 bases left between them. CDR3 residues: CSARALYLDSYEQYF. CDR3 sequence (DNA): TGCAGTGCTAGAGCGTTATACCTGGACAGTTACGAGCAGTACTTC.